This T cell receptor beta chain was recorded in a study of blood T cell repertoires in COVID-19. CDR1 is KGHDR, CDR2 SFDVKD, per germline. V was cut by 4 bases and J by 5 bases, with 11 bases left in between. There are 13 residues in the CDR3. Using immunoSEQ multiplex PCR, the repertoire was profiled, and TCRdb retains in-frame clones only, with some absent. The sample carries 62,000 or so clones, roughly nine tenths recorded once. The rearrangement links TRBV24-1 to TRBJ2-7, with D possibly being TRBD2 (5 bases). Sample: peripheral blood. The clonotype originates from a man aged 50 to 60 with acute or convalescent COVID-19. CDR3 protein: CATSEASSHEQYF. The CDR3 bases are TGTGCCACCAGTGAGGCTAGCAGCCACGAGCAGTACTTC.